The 5 T cell receptor beta chains given below trace back to one sample, sequenced in a study of blood T cells in healthy people across ages. Sample-barcoded 5' priming and a J-beta primer mix drove a second PCR of 7 to 11 cycles. TCRdb called the 5' RACE reads again in MiXCR, with one record for every CDR3 protein. Here the sample spans about 900,000 distinct CDR3 sequences, 62% being singletons. Sequencing used blood. Every receptor here comes from a man younger than 40 in good health.

The chain recombines TRBV20-1 with TRBJ2-5, with D uncertain. Germline CDR1 reads DFQATT; CDR2 reads SNEGSKA (reference sequence). The CDR3 runs 11 residues. The ends were cut back, 6 bases at V and 3 bases at J, with 8 bases in the middle. This CDR3 reads CSALEKETQYF. In nucleotides, the CDR3 is TGCAGTGCGTTGGAAAAAGAGACCCAGTACTTC.

This clonotype was seen just once. This chain uses TRBV20-1 with TRBJ2-5; D possibly uses TRBD1 or TRBD2 (6 bases each). Looked up from germline, CDR1 is DFQATT and CDR2 is SNEGSKA (reference sequence). V was trimmed by 1 base and J by 5 bases, leaving 17 bases between them. The CDR3 contains 15 residues. For the CDR3, the DNA is TGCAGTGCTAGAGGGGGGCGGGGTAGAGGGGAGACCCAGTACTTC. Translating it yields CSARGGRGRGETQYF.

This clonotype was seen a few times. This chain connects TRBV28 to TRBJ2-7; 8 nucleotides align to TRBD1. The germline V gene has CDR1 MDHEN and CDR2 SYDVKM. CDR3 length equals 17 residues. V was pared by 4 bases and J by 3 bases, with 14 bases of the junction left unmatched. CDR3 protein: CASSSRLGQGLVYEQYF. Here the CDR3 DNA reads TGTGCCAGCAGTTCCCGCCTCGGACAGGGCCTAGTCTACGAGCAGTACTTC.

This sequence joins TRBV20-1 and TRBJ2-7, with D hard to call. Per germline, CDR1 DFQATT and CDR2 SNEGSKA (reference sequence). CDR3 size: 12 residues. Trimming took off 2 bases at V and 7 bases at J, with 12 bases between the two ends. The CDR3 spells CSARPLAWEQYF. The CDR3 DNA sequence: TGCAGTGCTAGACCGTTGGCGTGGGAGCAGTACTTC.

This clonotype was picked up one time. The chain recombines TRBV7-2 with TRBJ2-4; 7 bases align to TRBD1. The end of the DNA aligns better with TRBJ2-7, so the J call may be wrong. The germline V gene encodes CDR1 SGHTA and CDR2 FQGNSA. There are 18 residues in the CDR3. CDR3 protein: CASSSPGQTFGFFYEQYF. The CDR3 DNA follows: TGTGCCAGCAGCTCCCCGGGACAGACTTTTGGGTTTTTCTACGAGCAGTACTTC.